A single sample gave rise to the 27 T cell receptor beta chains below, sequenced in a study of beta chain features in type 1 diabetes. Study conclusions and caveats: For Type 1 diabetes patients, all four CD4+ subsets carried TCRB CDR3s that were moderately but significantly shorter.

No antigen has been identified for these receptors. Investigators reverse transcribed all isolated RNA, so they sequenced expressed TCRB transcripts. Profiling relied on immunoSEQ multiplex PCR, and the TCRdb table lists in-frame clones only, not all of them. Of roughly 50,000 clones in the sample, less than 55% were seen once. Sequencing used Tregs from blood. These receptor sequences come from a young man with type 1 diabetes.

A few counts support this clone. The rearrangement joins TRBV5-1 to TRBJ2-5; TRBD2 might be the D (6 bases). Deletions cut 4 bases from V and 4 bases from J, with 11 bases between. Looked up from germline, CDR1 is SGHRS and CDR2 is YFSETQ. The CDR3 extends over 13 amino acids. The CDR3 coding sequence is TGCGCCAGCAGCCCGGGACTGGGAGAGACCCAGTACTTC. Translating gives CASSPGLGETQYF.

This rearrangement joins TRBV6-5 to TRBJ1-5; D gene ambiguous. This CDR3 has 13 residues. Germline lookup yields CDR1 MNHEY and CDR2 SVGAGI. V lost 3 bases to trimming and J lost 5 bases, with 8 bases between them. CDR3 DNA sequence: TGTGCCAGCAGTTATAATTCGGATCAGCCCCAGCATTTT. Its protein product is CASSYNSDQPQHF.

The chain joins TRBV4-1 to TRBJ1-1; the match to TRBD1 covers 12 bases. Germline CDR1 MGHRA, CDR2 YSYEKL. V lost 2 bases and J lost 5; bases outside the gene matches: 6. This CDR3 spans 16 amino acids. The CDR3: CASSQKGTGGLTEAFF. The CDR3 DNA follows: TGCGCCAGCAGCCAAAAAGGGACAGGGGGCTTGACTGAAGCTTTCTTT.

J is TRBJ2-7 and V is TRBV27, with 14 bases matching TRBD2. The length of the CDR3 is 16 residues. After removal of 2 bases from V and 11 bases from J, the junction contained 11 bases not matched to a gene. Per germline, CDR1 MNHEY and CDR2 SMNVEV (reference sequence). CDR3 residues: CASSLRGGTSGSPKYF. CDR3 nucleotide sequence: TGTGCCAGCAGTTTAAGGGGAGGGACTAGCGGGAGTCCCAAGTACTTC.

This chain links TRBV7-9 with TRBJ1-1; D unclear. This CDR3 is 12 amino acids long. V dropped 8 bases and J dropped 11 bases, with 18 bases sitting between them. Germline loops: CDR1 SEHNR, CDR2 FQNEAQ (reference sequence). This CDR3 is CASGGRSEPAFF. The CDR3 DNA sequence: TGTGCCAGCGGAGGTAGGTCCGAGCCGGCTTTCTTT.

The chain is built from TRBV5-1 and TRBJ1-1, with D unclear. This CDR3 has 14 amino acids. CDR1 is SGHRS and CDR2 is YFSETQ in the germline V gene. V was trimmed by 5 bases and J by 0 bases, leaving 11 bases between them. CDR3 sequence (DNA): TGCGCCAGCAGTGATAGTTTGATGAACACTGAAGCTTTCTTT. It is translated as CASSDSLMNTEAFF. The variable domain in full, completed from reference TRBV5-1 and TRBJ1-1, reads KAGVTQTPRYLIKTRGQQVTLSCSPISGHRSVSWYQQTPGQGLQFLFEYFSETQRNKGNFPGRFSGRQFSNSRSEMNVSTLELGDSALYLCASSDSLMNTEAFFGQGTRLTVV.

CDR3 loop: CASSPSGLTDTQYF. As DNA, the CDR3 is TGTGCCAGTAGTCCAAGCGGACTAACAGATACGCAGTATTTT. The V call is TRBV19, the J call TRBJ2-3; possible D gene TRBD2, 6 bases. The CDR3 is 14 amino acids. Germline V gene data show CDR1 as LNHDA and CDR2 as SQIVND (reference sequence). V lost 5 bases to trimming and J lost 3 bases, with 12 bases between them.

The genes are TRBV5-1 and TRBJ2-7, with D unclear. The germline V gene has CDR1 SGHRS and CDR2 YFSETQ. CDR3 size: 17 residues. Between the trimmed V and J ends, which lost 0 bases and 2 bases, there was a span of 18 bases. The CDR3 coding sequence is TGCGCCAGCAGCTTGGCCTCCACAGCCAAAACCGCCTACGAGCAGTACTTC. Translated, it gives CASSLASTAKTAYEQYF.

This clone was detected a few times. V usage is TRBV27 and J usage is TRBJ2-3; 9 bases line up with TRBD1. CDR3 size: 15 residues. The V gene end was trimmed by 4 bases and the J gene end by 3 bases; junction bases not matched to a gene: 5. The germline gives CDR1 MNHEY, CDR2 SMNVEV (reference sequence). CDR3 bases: TGTGCCAGCAGTTCCCCGGGACAGGGAACAGATACGCAGTATTTT. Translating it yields CASSSPGQGTDTQYF.

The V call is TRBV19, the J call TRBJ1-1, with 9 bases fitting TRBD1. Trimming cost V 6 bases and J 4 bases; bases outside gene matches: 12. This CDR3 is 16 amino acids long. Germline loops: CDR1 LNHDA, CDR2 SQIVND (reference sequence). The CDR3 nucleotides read TGTGCCAGTAGACTACTCGGACAGGGGCCAACCACTGAAGCTTTCTTT. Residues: CASRLLGQGPTTEAFF.

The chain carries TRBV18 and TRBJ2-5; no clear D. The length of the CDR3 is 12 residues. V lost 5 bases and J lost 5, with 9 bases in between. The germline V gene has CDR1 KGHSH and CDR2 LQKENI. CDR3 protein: CASSTPTETQYF. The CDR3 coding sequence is TGTGCCAGCTCAACCCCGACTGAGACCCAGTACTTC. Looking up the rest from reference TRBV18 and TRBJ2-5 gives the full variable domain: NAGVMQNPRHLVRRRGQEARLRCSPMKGHSHVYWYRQLPEEGLKFMVYLQKENIIDESGMPKERFSAEFPKEGPSILRIQQVVRGDSAAYFCASSTPTETQYFGPGTRLLVL.

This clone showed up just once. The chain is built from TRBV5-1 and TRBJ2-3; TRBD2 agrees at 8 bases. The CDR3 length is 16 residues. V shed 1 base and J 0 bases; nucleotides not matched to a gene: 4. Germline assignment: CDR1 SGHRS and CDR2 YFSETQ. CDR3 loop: CASSLFSGASTDTQYF. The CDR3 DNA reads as TGCGCCAGCAGCTTGTTTAGCGGGGCCAGCACAGATACGCAGTATTTT.

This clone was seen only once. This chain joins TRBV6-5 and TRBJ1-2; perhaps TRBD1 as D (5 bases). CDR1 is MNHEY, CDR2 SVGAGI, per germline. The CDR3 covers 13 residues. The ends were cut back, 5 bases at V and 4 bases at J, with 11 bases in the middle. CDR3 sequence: CASSTDNRYGYTF. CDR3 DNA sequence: TGTGCCAGCAGTACGGACAACCGCTATGGCTACACCTTC.

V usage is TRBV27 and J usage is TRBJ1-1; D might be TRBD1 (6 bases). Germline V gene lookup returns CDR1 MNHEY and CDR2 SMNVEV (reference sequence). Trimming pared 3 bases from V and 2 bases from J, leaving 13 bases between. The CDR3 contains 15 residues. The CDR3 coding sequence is TGTGCCAGCAGTTTCCAACAGGGCCGTAACACTGAAGCTTTCTTT. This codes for CASSFQQGRNTEAFF.

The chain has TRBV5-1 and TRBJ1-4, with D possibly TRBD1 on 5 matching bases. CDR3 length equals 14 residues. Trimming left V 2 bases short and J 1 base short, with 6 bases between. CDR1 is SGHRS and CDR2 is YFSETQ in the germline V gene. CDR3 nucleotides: TGCGCCAGCAGCTTTCAGGGAACTAATGAAAAACTGTTTTTT. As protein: CASSFQGTNEKLFF.

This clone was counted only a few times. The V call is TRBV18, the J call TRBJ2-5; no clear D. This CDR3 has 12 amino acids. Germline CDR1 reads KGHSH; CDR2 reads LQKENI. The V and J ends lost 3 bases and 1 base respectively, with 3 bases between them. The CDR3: CASSPGQETQYF. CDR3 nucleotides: TGTGCCAGCTCACCCGGCCAAGAGACCCAGTACTTC.

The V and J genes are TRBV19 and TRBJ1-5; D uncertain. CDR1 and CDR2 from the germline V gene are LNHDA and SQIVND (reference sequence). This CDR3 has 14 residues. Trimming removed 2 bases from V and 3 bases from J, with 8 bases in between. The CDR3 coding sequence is TGTGCCAGTAGTATATCGGGGATCAATCAGCCCCAGCATTTT. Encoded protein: CASSISGINQPQHF. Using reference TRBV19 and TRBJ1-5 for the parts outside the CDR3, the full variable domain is DGGITQSPKYLFRKEGQNVTLSCEQNLNHDAMYWYRQDPGQGLRLIYYSQIVNDFQKGDIAEGYSVSREKKESFPLTVTSAQKNPTAFYLCASSISGINQPQHFGDGTRLSIL.

The CDR3 loop is CASSPGTGGWRGEAFF. In nucleotides, the CDR3 is TGTGCCAGCAGCCCTGGGACAGGGGGCTGGAGGGGTGAAGCTTTCTTT. The gene calls are TRBV7-9 and TRBJ1-1; TRBD1 agrees at 12 bases. The germline V gene encodes CDR1 SEHNR and CDR2 FQNEAQ (reference sequence). V lost 5 bases, J lost 7 bases, and 11 bases stayed unmatched. The CDR3 has 16 residues.

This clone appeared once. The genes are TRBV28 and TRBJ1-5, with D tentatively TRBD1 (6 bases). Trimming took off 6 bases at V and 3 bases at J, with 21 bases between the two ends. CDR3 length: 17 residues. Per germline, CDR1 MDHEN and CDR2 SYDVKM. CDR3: CASRLPASGAFNQPQHF. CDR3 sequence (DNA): TGTGCCAGCAGACTACCAGCTTCAGGGGCGTTCAATCAGCCCCAGCATTTT.

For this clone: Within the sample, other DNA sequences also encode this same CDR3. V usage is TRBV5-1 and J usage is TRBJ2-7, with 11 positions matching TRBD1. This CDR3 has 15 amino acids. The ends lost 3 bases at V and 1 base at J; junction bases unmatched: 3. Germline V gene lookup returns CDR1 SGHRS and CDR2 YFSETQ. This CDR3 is CASSYGTGGSYEQYF. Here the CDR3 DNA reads TGCGCCAGCAGCTACGGGACAGGGGGATCCTACGAGCAGTACTTC.

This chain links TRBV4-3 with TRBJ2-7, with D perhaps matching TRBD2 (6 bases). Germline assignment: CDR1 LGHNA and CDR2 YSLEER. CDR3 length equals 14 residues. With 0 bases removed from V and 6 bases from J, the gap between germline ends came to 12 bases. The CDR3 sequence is CASSQDGGVGEQYF. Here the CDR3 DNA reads TGCGCCAGCAGCCAAGATGGAGGGGTGGGCGAGCAGTACTTC.

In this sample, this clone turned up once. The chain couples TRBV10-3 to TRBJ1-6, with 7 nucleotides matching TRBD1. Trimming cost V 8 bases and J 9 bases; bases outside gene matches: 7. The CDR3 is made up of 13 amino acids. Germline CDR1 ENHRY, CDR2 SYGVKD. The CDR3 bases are TGTGCCATCGGGGCAGGGGGTGGTTCACCCCTCCACTTT. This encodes CAIGAGGGSPLHF.

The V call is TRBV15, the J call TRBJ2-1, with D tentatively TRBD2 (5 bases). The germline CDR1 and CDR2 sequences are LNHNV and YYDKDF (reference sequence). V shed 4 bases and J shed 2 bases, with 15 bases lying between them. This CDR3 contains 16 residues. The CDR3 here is CATSTYGRGTYNEQFF. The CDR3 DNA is TGTGCCACCAGCACTTACGGACGGGGTACCTACAATGAGCAGTTCTTC. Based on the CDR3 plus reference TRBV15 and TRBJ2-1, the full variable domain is DAMVIQNPRYQVTQFGKPVTLSCSQTLNHNVMYWYQQKSSQAPKLLFHYYDKDFNNEADTPDNFQSRRPNTSFCFLDIRSPGLGDTAMYLCATSTYGRGTYNEQFFGPGTRLTVL.

The CDR3 nucleotides are TGTGCCAGCAGCCCTAGGGGCGGAAGCACAGATACGCAGTATTTT. Protein product: CASSPRGGSTDTQYF. The gene calls are TRBV7-3 and TRBJ2-3; possible D gene TRBD1, 5 bases. Germline assignment: CDR1 SGHTA and CDR2 FQGTGA. This CDR3 has 15 amino acids. Trimming took 5 bases from V and 0 from J, leaving 12 bases between them.

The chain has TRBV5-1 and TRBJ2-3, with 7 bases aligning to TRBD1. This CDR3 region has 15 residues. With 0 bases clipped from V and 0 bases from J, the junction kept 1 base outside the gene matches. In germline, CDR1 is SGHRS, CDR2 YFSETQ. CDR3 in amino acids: CASSLGDRSTDTQYF. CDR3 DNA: TGCGCCAGCAGCTTGGGGGACAGAAGCACAGATACGCAGTATTTT.

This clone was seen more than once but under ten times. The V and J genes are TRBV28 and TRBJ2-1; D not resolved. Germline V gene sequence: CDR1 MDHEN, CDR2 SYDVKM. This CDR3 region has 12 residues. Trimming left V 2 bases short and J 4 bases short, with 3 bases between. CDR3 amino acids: CASSLPYNEQFF. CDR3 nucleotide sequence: TGTGCCAGCAGTTTACCTTACAATGAGCAGTTCTTC.

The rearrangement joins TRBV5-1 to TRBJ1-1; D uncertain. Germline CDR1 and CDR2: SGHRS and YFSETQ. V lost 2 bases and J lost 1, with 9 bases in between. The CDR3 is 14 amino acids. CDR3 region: CASSFLLENTEAFF. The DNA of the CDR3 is TGCGCCAGCAGCTTCTTATTAGAGAACACTGAAGCTTTCTTT.